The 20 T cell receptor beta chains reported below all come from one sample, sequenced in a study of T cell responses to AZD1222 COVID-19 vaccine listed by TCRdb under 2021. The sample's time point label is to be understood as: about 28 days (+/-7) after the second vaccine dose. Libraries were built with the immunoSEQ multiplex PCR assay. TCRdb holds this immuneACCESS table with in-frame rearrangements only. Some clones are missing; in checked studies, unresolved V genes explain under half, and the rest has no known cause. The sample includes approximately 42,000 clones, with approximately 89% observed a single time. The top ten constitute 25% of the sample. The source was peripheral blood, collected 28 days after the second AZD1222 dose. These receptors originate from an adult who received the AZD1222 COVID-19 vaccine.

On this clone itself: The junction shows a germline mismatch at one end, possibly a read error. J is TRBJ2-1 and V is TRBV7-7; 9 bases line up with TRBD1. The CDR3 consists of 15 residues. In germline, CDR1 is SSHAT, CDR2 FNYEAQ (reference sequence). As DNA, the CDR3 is TGTGCTAGCAGCACCGGGACAGGGTCCTACAATGAGCAGTTCTTC. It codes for CASSTGTGSYNEQFF.

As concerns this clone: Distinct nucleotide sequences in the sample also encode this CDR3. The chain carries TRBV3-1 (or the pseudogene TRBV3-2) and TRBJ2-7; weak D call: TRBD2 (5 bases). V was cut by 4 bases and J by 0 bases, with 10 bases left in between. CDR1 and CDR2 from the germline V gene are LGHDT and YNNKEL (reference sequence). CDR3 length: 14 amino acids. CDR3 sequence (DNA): TGTGCCAGCAGCCGGACGGGGAGCTCCTACGAGCAGTACTTC. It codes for CASSRTGSSYEQYF.

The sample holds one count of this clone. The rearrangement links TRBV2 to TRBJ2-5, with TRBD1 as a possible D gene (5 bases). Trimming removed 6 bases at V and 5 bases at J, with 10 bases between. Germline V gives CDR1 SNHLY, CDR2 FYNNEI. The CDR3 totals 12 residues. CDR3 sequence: CASRAGWETQYF. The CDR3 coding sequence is TGTGCCAGCAGGGCAGGGTGGGAGACCCAGTACTTC.

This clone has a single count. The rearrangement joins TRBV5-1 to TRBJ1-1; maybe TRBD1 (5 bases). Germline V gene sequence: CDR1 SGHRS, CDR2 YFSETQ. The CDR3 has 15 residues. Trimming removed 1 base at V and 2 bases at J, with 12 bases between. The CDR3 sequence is CASSLYDRVNTEAFF. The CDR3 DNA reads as TGCGCCAGCAGCTTGTACGACAGAGTCAACACTGAAGCTTTCTTT.

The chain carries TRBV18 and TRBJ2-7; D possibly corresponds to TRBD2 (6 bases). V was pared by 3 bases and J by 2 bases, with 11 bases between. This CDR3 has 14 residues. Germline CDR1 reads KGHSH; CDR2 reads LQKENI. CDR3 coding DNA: TGTGCCAGCTCACCTCCCGGGACTCCCTACGAGCAGTACTTC. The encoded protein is CASSPPGTPYEQYF.

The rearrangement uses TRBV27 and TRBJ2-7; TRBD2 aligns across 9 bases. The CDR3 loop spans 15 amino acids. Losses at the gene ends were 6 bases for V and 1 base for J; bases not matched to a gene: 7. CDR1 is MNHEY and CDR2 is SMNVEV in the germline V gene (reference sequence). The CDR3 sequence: CASSLSGSPSYEQYF. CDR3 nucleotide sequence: TGTGCCAGCAGCCTTAGCGGGAGCCCTTCCTACGAGCAGTACTTC.

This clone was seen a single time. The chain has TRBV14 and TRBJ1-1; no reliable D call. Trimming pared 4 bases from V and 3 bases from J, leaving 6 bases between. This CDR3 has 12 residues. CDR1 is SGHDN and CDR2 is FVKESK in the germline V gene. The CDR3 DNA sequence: TGTGCCAGCAGCCGGGCCCACACTGAAGCTTTCTTT. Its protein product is CASSRAHTEAFF.

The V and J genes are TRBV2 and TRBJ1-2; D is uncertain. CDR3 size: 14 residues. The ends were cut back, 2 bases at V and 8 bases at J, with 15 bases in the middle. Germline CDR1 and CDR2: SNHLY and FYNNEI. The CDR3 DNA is TGTGCCAGCAGTGAACCCATCGGTTGGGGAGGCTACACCTTC. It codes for CASSEPIGWGGYTF.

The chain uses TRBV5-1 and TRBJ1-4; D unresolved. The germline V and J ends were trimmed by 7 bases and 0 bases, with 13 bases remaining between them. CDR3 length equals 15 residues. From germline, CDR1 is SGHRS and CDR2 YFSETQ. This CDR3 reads CASGLSAATNEKLFF. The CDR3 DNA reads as TGCGCCAGCGGCCTCAGTGCCGCAACTAATGAAAAACTGTTTTTT.

The CDR3 reads CASSYGTGGWKTQYF. The CDR3 DNA reads as TGTGCCAGCAGTTACGGGACAGGGGGTTGGAAGACCCAGTACTTC. The J gene is TRBJ2-5, the V gene TRBV6-5; 11 bases line up with TRBD1. The CDR3 contains 15 residues. V was clipped by 2 bases and J by 6 bases; unmatched bases: 5. CDR1 and CDR2 from the germline V gene are MNHEY and SVGAGI.

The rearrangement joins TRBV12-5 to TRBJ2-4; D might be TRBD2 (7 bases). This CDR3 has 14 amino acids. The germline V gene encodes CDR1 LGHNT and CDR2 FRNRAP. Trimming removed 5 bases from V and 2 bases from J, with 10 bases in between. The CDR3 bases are TGTGCTAGTGGTGGGGGGGCGACCAAAAACATTCAGTACTTC. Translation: CASGGGATKNIQYF.

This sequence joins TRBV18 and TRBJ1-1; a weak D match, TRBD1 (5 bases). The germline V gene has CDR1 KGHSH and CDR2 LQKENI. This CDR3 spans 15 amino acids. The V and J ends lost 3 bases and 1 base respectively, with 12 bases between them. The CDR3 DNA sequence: TGTGCCAGCTCACCCCAGCATGACAGGAACACTGAAGCTTTCTTT. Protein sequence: CASSPQHDRNTEAFF.

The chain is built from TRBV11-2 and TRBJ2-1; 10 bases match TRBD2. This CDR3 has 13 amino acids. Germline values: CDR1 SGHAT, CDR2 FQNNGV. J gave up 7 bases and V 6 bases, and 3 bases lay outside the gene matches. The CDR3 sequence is CASRLAGWNEQFF. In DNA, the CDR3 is TGTGCCAGCAGACTAGCGGGATGGAATGAGCAGTTCTTC.

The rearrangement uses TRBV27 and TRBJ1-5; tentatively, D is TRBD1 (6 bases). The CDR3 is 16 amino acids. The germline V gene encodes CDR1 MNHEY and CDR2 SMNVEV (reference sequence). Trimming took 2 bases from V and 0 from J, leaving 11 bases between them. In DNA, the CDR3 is TGTGCCAGCAGTTTAGGGACAACAAATAGCAATCAGCCCCAGCATTTT. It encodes CASSLGTTNSNQPQHF.

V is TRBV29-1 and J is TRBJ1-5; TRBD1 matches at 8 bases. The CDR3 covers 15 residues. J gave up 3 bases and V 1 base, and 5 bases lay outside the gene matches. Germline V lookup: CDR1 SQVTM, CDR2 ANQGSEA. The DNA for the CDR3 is TGCAGCGTTGAAGGCAGGGGGCTAGACAATCAGCCCCAGCATTTT. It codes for CSVEGRGLDNQPQHF.

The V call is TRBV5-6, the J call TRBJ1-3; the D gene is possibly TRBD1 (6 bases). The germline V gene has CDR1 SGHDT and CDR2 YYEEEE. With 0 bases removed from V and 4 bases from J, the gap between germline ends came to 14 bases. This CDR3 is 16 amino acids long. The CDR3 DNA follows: TGTGCCAGCAGCTTGGCCGGCACAGGGATCGGAAACACCATATATTTT. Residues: CASSLAGTGIGNTIYF. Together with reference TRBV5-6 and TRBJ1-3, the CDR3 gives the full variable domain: DAGVTQSPTHLIKTRGQQVTLRCSPKSGHDTVSWYQQALGQGPQFIFQYYEEEERQRGNFPDRFSGHQFPNYSSELNVNALLLGDSALYLCASSLAGTGIGNTIYFGEGSWLTVV.

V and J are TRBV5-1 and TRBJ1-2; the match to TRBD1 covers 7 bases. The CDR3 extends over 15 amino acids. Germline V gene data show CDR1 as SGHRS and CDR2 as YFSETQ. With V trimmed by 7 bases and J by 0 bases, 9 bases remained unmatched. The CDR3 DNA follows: TGCGCCAGCTCGACAGGGCTCTTAACTAACTATGGCTACACCTTC. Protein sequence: CASSTGLLTNYGYTF.

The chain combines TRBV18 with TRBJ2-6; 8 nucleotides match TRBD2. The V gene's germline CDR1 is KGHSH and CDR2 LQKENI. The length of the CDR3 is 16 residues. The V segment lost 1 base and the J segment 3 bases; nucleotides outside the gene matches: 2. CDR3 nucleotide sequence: TGTGCCAGCTCACCACAGGGGACTAGTGGGGCCAACGTCCTGACTTTC. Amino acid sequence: CASSPQGTSGANVLTF.

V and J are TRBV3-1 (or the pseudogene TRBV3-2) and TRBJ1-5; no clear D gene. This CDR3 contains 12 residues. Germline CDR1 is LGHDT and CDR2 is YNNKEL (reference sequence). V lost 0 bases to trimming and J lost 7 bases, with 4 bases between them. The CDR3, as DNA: TGTGCCAGCAGCCAAGATGGGCAGCCCCAGCATTTT. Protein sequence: CASSQDGQPQHF.

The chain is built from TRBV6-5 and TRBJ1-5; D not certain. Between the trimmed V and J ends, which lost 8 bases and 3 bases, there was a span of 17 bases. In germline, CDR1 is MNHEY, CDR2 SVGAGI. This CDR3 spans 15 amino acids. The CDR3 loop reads CASGLGADNNQPQHF. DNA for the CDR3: TGTGCCAGCGGCCTTGGAGCAGACAACAATCAGCCCCAGCATTTT.